This T cell receptor (beta chain) was observed in a study of T cells in tuberculosis. On the study more broadly: A South African cohort included IGRA-negative adolescents, latently infected IGRA-positive adolescents and adults with active tuberculosis. Study outcomes and limitations: Selection depended on which cryopreserved specimens were available.

Looked up from germline, CDR1 is KGHSH and CDR2 is LQKENI. The CDR3 covers 21 residues. J gave up 0 bases and V 3 bases, and 17 bases lay outside the gene matches. The repertoire was sequenced with immunoSEQ multiplex PCR; TCRdb's copy has only in-frame clones and lacks some. The sample contains 30,000 to 35,000 clones, approximately 90% of which appear only once. Notes on this clone: Its antigen is still unknown.

The V and J genes are TRBV18 and TRBJ2-3, with 11 positions matching TRBD2. This sequence originates from a donor between 10 and 35 years old with latent tuberculosis or without tuberculosis infection. Sequencing used PBMCs. CDR3 amino acids: CASSPPRTSGRNAPSTDTQYF. For the CDR3, the DNA is TGTGCCAGCTCACCCCCCAGGACTAGCGGGCGTAACGCTCCTAGCACAGATACGCAGTATTTT.